Below are 13 T cell receptor beta chains sequenced from a single sample in a study of cytomegalovirus exposure and HLA in healthy donors. PCR employed 60 Vbeta and 13 Jbeta primers. TCRdb keeps only in-frame clones here, not all; method: immunoSEQ multiplex PCR. The table records some 90,000 clones, approximately 70% of them present only once. Material for sequencing was PBMCs. These TCRs come from a man aged 55-75 years in good health and CMV-seronegative.

This clone was detected only a few times. This sequence joins TRBV25-1 and TRBJ2-2, with TRBD1 matching over 7 bases. Germline CDR1 and CDR2: MGHDK and SYGVNS. V dropped 4 bases and J dropped 5; count of bases not matched to a gene: 4. The CDR3 sequence is 14 residues long. CDR3 sequence: CASSVGTDTGELFF. For the CDR3, the DNA is TGTGCCAGCAGTGTCGGGACAGATACCGGGGAGCTGTTTTTT.

The rearrangement links TRBV28 to TRBJ1-5; the D gene is possibly TRBD1 (5 bases). Trimming shortened V by 4 bases and J by 2 bases, and 15 bases separated the two germline ends. Germline V lookup: CDR1 MDHEN, CDR2 SYDVKM. There are 16 residues in the CDR3. CDR3 coding DNA: TGTGCCAGCAGTTCGGCAGGGCTTGATGGCAATCAGCCCCAGCATTTT. It encodes CASSSAGLDGNQPQHF.

The chain recombines TRBV19 with TRBJ1-5, with 9 bases fitting TRBD1. There are 17 residues in the CDR3. V was pared by 3 bases and J by 0 bases, with 6 bases of the junction left unmatched. Germline CDR1 is LNHDA and CDR2 is SQIVND (reference sequence). The CDR3 DNA reads TGTGCCAGTAGTATCGAACAGGGGGCCTATAGCAATCAGCCCCAGCATTTT. It yields the protein CASSIEQGAYSNQPQHF. Combining the CDR3 with reference TRBV19 and TRBJ1-5 gives the whole variable domain DGGITQSPKYLFRKEGQNVTLSCEQNLNHDAMYWYRQDPGQGLRLIYYSQIVNDFQKGDIAEGYSVSREKKESFPLTVTSAQKNPTAFYLCASSIEQGAYSNQPQHFGDGTRLSIL.

The table lists this clone with a few counts. This chain uses TRBV7-9 with TRBJ2-6; no definite D call. Germline CDR1 SEHNR, CDR2 FQNEAQ (reference sequence). V lost 1 base to trimming and J lost 0 bases, with 10 bases between them. The CDR3 runs to 17 residues. DNA of the CDR3: TGTGCCAGCAGCTTAGGAGCTTCAACCTCTGGGGCCAACGTCCTGACTTTC. Translating gives CASSLGASTSGANVLTF.

V is TRBV6-1 and J is TRBJ2-2; the match to TRBD1 covers 9 bases. The CDR3 is made up of 15 amino acids. Germline V CDR1 and CDR2: MNHNS, SASEGT. Germline trimming cut 7 bases from V and 1 base from J; bases unmatched to any gene: 4. CDR3 sequence: CASMRQGVNTGELFF. The CDR3 DNA reads TGTGCCAGCATGCGACAGGGGGTGAACACCGGGGAGCTGTTTTTT.

The chain combines TRBV25-1 with TRBJ2-3; a weak D match, TRBD1 (6 bases). The CDR3 contains 16 residues. Trimming cost V 0 bases and J 2 bases, with 12 bases left between them. Germline loops: CDR1 MGHDK, CDR2 SYGVNS. The CDR3 region has the DNA TGTGCCAGCAGTGAATATCGAGGACAGTACACAGATACGCAGTATTTT. Its protein is CASSEYRGQYTDTQYF.

The chain links TRBV7-2 to TRBJ1-2; 9 bases fit TRBD1. The junction had 7 bases not matched to a gene; V was cut back by 0 bases and J by 5 bases. Germline CDR1 and CDR2: SGHTA and FQGNSA. CDR3 length: 16 residues. The CDR3 sequence: CASSLAPGQGRYGYTF. CDR3 coding DNA: TGTGCCAGCAGCTTAGCCCCCGGACAGGGGCGATATGGCTACACCTTC. Drawing the rest from reference TRBV7-2 and TRBJ1-2, the complete variable domain is GAGVSQSPSNKVTEKGKDVELRCDPISGHTALYWYRQSLGQGLEFLIYFQGNSAPDKSGLPSDRFSAERTGGSVSTLTIQRTQQEDSAVYLCASSLAPGQGRYGYTFGSGTRLTVV.

The table lists this clone with a few counts. The chain is built from TRBV30 and TRBJ2-1, with a tentative D call TRBD1 (5 bases). Germline V lookup: CDR1 GTSNPN, CDR2 SVGIG (reference sequence). The CDR3 consists of 13 residues. The ends were cut back, 4 bases at V and 8 bases at J, with 15 bases in the middle. CDR3 sequence (DNA): TGTGCCTGGAACGTTGGGGCCAAGGATGAGCAGTTCTTC. Its translation is CAWNVGAKDEQFF.

This clone has only a few counts. This sequence joins TRBV10-3 and TRBJ1-5; D gene ambiguous. This CDR3 is built from 13 residues. Germline CDR1 is ENHRY and CDR2 is SYGVKD. Trimming removed 10 bases from V and 5 bases from J, with 15 bases in between. The chain's CDR3 is CATRTRPDQPQHF. In DNA, the CDR3 is TGTGCCACCAGAACCCGCCCGGATCAGCCCCAGCATTTT.

The rearrangement joins TRBV19 to TRBJ2-5, with TRBD1 matching 7 bases. CDR1 is LNHDA and CDR2 is SQIVND in the germline V gene (reference sequence). Unmatched junction bases numbered 7, after V lost 5 bases and J lost 4 bases. CDR3 length: 14 residues. The CDR3, as DNA: TGTGCCAGTAGTGCACAGGGGATCACAGAGACCCAGTACTTC. Translated: CASSAQGITETQYF. Full variable domain (rest looked up from reference TRBV19 and TRBJ2-5): DGGITQSPKYLFRKEGQNVTLSCEQNLNHDAMYWYRQDPGQGLRLIYYSQIVNDFQKGDIAEGYSVSREKKESFPLTVTSAQKNPTAFYLCASSAQGITETQYFGPGTRLLVL.

This clone was counted only a few times. The chain uses TRBV6-5 and TRBJ2-3; 7 nucleotides agree with TRBD2. CDR1 MNHEY and CDR2 SVGAGI come from the germline V gene. The junction had 8 bases not matched to a gene; V was cut back by 3 bases and J by 5 bases. This CDR3 region has 15 residues. For the CDR3, the DNA is TGTGCCAGCAGTTATTATGCGGGAGTTGTAGATACGCAGTATTTT. This encodes CASSYYAGVVDTQYF.

This rearrangement joins TRBV6-5 to TRBJ1-2; 8 bases fit TRBD1. V gave up 6 bases and J gave up 6 bases; unmatched junction bases: 9. Germline V gives CDR1 MNHEY, CDR2 SVGAGI. This CDR3 spans 14 amino acids. DNA of the CDR3: TGTGCCAGCAGAACGACAGGGGACCATCATGGCTACACCTTC. Residues: CASRTTGDHHGYTF.

The rearrangement joins TRBV18 to TRBJ1-1; TRBD1 agrees at 8 bases. This CDR3 is built from 16 residues. The ends lost 0 bases at V and 3 bases at J; junction bases unmatched: 6. Germline loops: CDR1 KGHSH, CDR2 LQKENI. The CDR3 loop reads CASSPPGRTGHTEAFF. The CDR3 DNA sequence: TGTGCCAGCTCACCACCCGGCCGGACAGGGCACACTGAAGCTTTCTTT. Using reference TRBV18 and TRBJ1-1 for the parts outside the CDR3, the full variable domain is NAGVMQNPRHLVRRRGQEARLRCSPMKGHSHVYWYRQLPEEGLKFMVYLQKENIIDESGMPKERFSAEFPKEGPSILRIQQVVRGDSAAYFCASSPPGRTGHTEAFFGQGTRLTVV.